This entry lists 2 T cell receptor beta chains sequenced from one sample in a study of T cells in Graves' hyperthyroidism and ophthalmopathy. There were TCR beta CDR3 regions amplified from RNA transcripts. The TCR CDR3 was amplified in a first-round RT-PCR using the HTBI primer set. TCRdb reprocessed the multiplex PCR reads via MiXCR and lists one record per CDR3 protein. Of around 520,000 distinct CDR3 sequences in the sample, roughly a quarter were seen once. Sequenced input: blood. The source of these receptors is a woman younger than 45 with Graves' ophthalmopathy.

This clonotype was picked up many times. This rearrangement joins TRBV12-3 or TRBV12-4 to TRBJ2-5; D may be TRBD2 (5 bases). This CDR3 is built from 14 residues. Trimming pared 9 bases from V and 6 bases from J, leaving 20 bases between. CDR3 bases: TGTGCCAGGATTCGGGTGGGTGGGGAGCAGACCCAGTACTTC. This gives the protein CARIRVGGEQTQYF.

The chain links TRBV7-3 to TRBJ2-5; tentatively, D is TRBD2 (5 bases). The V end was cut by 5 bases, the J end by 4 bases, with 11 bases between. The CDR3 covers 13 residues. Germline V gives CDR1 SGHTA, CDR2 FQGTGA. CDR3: CASSARGSETQYF. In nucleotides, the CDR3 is TGTGCCAGCAGCGCCCGAGGGTCAGAGACCCAGTACTTC.